This passage covers 8 T cell receptor beta chains from one sample sequenced in a study of molecular identifiers for immune sequencing clone quantification. Each CDR3 protein is one row after TCRdb ran MiXCR on the PCR reads. The profile shows just under 65,000 distinct CDR3 sequences, approximately 18% of them singletons. Sequencing was performed on naive CD8+ T cells from blood, with Jurkat cell RNA spiked in. Subset: FACS-sorted CD8+CD4-CCR7+CD45RA+ naive T cells. Every receptor here comes from a human donor in good health. Some libraries in this study had Jurkat cell RNA spiked in.

This clonotype has only a few counts. The chain uses TRBV6-2 or TRBV6-3 and TRBJ2-1; D possibly corresponds to TRBD2 (5 bases). Germline loops: CDR1 MNHEY, CDR2 SVGEGT. This CDR3 comprises 16 residues. V was pared by 1 base and J by 8 bases, with 18 bases between. CDR3 region: CASSYLALAPLDEQFF. The CDR3, as DNA: TGTGCCAGCAGTTACTTGGCGCTAGCTCCCTTGGATGAGCAGTTCTTC.

This clonotype was counted many times. V usage is TRBV11-2 and J usage is TRBJ2-6; 8 nucleotides align to TRBD1. The J segment lost 3 bases and the V segment lost 5 bases, leaving 3 bases of the junction unmatched. CDR1 is SGHAT and CDR2 is FQNNGV in the germline V gene. The CDR3 is made up of 15 amino acids. The CDR3 loop reads CASSPRGHGANVLTF. CDR3 coding DNA: TGTGCCAGCAGCCCCAGGGGGCATGGGGCCAACGTCCTGACTTTC.

The chain has TRBV7-7 and TRBJ1-1; D uncertain. Deletions cut 1 base from V and 0 bases from J, with 3 bases between. The CDR3 consists of 13 residues. Germline CDR1 and CDR2: SSHAT and FNYEAQ (reference sequence). The CDR3 sequence is CASSLGMNTEAFF. CDR3 in DNA: TGTGCCAGCAGCTTAGGAATGAACACTGAAGCTTTCTTT.

At least ten counts were recorded for this clonotype. This chain joins TRBV19 and TRBJ2-7; 11 positions agree with TRBD2. The V gene's germline CDR1 is LNHDA and CDR2 SQIVND (reference sequence). V was pared by 3 bases and J by 7 bases, with 5 bases of the junction left unmatched. The CDR3 is 14 residues long. Here the CDR3 reads CASSIGLAGGEQYF. The DNA of the CDR3 is TGTGCCAGTAGTATCGGGTTAGCGGGAGGGGAGCAGTACTTC.

V gene TRBV6-2 or TRBV6-3 combines with J gene TRBJ2-3; D is possibly TRBD2 (5 bases). The CDR3 has 15 amino acids. The germline V gene encodes CDR1 MNHEY and CDR2 SVGEGT. V lost 1 base and J lost 0, with 8 bases in between. Here the CDR3 DNA reads TGTGCCAGCAGTTACTTAGCGTCCAGCACAGATACGCAGTATTTT. Encoded protein: CASSYLASSTDTQYF.

Ten or more counts support this clonotype. V gene TRBV6-6 combines with J gene TRBJ2-7; TRBD1 is a possible D gene (6 bases). Germline CDR1 and CDR2: MNHNY and SVGAGI (reference sequence). The CDR3 runs 13 residues. Deletions cut 5 bases from V and 5 bases from J, with 13 bases between. The CDR3 bases are TGTGCCAGCAGTCAGGGGCGTTTGGACGAGCAGTACTTC. This codes for CASSQGRLDEQYF.

This clonotype was picked up a small number of times. The chain recombines TRBV2 with TRBJ2-1; maybe TRBD2 (5 bases). CDR3 size: 11 residues. The ends were cut back, 8 bases at V and 10 bases at J, with 12 bases in the middle. Per germline, CDR1 SNHLY and CDR2 FYNNEI. The CDR3 nucleotides read TGTGCCAGCCGGGAACTAATAGAGCAGTTCTTC. It codes for CASRELIEQFF.

This clonotype came up many times. The gene calls are TRBV4-1 and TRBJ1-1, with D unclear. The germline V and J ends were trimmed by 3 bases and 0 bases, with 11 bases remaining between them. CDR3 length equals 15 residues. The germline V gene encodes CDR1 MGHRA and CDR2 YSYEKL. For the CDR3, the DNA is TGCGCCAGCAGCCATCATCCGGCCATGAACACTGAAGCTTTCTTT. Its translation is CASSHHPAMNTEAFF.